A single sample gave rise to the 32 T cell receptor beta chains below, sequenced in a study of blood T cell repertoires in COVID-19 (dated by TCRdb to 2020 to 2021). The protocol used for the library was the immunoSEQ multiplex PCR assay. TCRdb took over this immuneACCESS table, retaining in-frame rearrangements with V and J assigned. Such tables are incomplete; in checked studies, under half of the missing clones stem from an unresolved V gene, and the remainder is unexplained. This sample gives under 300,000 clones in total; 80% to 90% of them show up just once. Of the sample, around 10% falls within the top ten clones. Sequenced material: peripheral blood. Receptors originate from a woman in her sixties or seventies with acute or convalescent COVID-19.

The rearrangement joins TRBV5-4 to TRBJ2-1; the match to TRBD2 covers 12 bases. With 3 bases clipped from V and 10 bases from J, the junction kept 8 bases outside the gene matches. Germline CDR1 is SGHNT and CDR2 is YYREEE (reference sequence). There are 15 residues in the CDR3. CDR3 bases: TGTGCCAGCAGCTCCCCTAGCGGGGGGGTATCAGAGCAGTTCTTC. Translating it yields CASSSPSGGVSEQFF.

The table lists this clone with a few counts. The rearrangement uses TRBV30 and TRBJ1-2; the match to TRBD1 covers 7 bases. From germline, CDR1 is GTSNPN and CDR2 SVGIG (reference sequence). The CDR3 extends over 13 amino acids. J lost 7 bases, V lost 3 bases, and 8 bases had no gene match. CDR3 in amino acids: CAWSYTGESGYTF. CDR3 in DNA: TGTGCCTGGAGCTATACAGGGGAATCTGGCTACACCTTC.

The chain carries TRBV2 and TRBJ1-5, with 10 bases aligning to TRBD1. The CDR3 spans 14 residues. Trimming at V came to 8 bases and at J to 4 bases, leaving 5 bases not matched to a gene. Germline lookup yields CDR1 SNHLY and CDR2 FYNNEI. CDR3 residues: CASLGDRGNQPQHF. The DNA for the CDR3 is TGTGCCAGCCTAGGGGACAGGGGTAATCAGCCCCAGCATTTT.

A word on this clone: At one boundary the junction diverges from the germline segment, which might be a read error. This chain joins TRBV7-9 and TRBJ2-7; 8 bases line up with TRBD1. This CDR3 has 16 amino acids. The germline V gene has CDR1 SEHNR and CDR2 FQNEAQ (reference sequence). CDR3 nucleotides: TGTGCCAGCAGTTTAGGGACAGGCTCGTACTCCTACGAGCAGTACTTC. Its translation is CASSLGTGSYSYEQYF. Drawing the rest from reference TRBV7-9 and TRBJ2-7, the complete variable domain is DTGVSQNPRHKITKRGQNVTFRCDPISEHNRLYWYRQTLGQGPEFLTYFQNEAQLEKSRLLSDRFSAERPKGSFSTLEIQRTEQGDSAMYLCASSLGTGSYSYEQYFGPGTRLTVT.

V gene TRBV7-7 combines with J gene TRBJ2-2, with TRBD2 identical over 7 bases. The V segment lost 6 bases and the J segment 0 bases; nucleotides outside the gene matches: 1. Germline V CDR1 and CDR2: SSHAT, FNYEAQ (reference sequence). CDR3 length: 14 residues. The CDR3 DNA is TGTGCCAGCAGGACTAGCCCGAACACCGGGGAGCTGTTTTTT. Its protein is CASRTSPNTGELFF.

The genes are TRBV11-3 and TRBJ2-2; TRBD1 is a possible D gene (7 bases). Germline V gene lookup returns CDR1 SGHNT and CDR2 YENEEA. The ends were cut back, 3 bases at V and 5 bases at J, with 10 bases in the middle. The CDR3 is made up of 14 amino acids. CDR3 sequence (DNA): TGTGCCAGCAGCTTGACAGGGAGGACCGGGGAGCTGTTTTTT. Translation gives CASSLTGRTGELFF.

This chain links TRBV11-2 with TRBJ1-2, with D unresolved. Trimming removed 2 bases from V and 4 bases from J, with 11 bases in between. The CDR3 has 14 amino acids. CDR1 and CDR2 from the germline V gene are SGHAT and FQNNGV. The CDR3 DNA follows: TGTGCCAGCAGCTTAACTCGGGGAGCCTATGGCTACACCTTC. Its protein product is CASSLTRGAYGYTF.

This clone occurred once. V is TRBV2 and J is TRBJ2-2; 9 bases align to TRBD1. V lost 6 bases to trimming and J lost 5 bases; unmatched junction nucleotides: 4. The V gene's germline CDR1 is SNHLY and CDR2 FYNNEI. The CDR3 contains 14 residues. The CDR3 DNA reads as TGTGCCAGCAGAGGACAGGGGAGGACCGGGGAGCTGTTTTTT. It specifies CASRGQGRTGELFF. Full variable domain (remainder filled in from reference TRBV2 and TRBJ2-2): EPEVTQTPSHQVTQMGQEVILRCVPISNHLYFYWYRQILGQKVEFLVSFYNNEISEKSEIFDDQFSVERPDGSNFTLKIRSTKLEDSAMYFCASRGQGRTGELFFGEGSRLTVL.

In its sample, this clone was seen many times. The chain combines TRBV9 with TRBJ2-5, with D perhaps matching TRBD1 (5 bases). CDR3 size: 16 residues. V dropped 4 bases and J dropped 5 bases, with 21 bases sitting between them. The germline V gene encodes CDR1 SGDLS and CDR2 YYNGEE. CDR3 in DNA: TGTGCCAGCAGCACCCATATAGGGGCTACTGGGGAGACCCAGTACTTC. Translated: CASSTHIGATGETQYF. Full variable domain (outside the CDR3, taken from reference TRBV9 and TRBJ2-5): DSGVTQTPKHLITATGQRVTLRCSPRSGDLSVYWYQQSLDQGLQFLIQYYNGEERAKGNILERFSAQQFPDLHSELNLSSLELGDSALYFCASSTHIGATGETQYFGPGTRLLVL.

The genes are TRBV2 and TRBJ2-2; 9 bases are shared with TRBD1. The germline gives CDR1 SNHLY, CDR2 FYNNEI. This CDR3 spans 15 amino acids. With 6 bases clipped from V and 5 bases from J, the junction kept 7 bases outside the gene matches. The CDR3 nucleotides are TGTGCCAGCAGGGACGGACAGGGGAGGACCGGGGAGCTGTTTTTT. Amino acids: CASRDGQGRTGELFF.

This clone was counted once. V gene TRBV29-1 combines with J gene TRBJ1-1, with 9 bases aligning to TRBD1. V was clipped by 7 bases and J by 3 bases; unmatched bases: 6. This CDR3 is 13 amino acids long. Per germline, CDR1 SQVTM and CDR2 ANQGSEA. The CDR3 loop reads CSGGQGWDTEAFF. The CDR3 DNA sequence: TGCAGCGGAGGACAGGGGTGGGACACTGAAGCTTTCTTT.

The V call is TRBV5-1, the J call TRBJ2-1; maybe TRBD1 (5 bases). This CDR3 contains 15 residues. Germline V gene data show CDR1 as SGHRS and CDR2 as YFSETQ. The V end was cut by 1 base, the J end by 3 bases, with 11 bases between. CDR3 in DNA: TGCGCCAGCAGCTTGCCCTCGACAGACTACAATGAGCAGTTCTTC. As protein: CASSLPSTDYNEQFF.

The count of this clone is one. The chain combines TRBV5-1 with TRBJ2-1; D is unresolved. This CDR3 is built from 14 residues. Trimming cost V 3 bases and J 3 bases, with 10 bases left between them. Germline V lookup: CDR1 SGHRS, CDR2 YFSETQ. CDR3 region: CASSWSEVYNEQFF. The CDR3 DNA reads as TGCGCCAGCAGCTGGAGCGAGGTCTACAATGAGCAGTTCTTC.

In DNA, the CDR3 is TGTGCCAGCAGCTTAGCCAGGGCCTCCTACGAGCAGTACTTC. This sequence encodes CASSLARASYEQYF. The J gene is TRBJ2-7, the V gene TRBV11-2, with TRBD1 as a possible D gene (5 bases). Trimming removed 1 base at V and 0 bases at J, with 7 bases between. The CDR3 covers 14 residues. Germline lookup yields CDR1 SGHAT and CDR2 FQNNGV.

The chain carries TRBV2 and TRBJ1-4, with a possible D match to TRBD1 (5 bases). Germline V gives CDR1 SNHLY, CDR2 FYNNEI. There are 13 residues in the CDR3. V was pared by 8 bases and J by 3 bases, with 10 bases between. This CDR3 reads CASGGLPNEKLFF. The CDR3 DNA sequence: TGTGCCAGCGGGGGGTTACCTAATGAAAAACTGTTTTTT.

This CDR3 is CSVESGTPPHSYEQYF. The CDR3, as DNA: TGCAGCGTTGAATCGGGGACACCCCCTCATTCCTACGAGCAGTACTTC. The genes are TRBV29-1 and TRBJ2-7, with a tentative D call TRBD1 (6 bases). Between the trimmed V and J ends, which lost 2 bases and 1 base, there was a span of 18 bases. The CDR3 has 16 residues. Germline CDR1 reads SQVTM; CDR2 reads ANQGSEA.

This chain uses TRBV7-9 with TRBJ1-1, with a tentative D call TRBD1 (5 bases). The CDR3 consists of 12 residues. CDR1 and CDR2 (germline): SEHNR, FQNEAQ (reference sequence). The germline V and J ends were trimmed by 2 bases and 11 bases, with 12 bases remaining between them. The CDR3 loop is CASSLNRGMAFF. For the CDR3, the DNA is TGTGCCAGCAGCTTAAATAGGGGTATGGCTTTCTTT.

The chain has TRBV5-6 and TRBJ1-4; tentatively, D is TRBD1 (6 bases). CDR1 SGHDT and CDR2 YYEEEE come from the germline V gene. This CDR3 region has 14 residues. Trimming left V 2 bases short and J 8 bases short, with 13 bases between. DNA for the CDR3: TGTGCCAGCAGCTTCAGGGGAGCGGAGGAAAAACTGTTTTTT. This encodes CASSFRGAEEKLFF.

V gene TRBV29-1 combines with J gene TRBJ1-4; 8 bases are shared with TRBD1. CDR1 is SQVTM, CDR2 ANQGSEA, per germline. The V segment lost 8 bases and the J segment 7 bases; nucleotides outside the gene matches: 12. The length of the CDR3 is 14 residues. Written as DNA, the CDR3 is TGCAGCTTCTCACCCGGGACAGGATCTGAAAAACTGTTTTTT. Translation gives CSFSPGTGSEKLFF. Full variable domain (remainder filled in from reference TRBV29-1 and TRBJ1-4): SAVISQKPSRDICQRGTSLTIQCQVDSQVTMMFWYRQQPGQSLTLIATANQGSEATYESGFVIDKFPISRPNLTFSTLTVSNMSPEDSSIYLCSFSPGTGSEKLFFGSGTQLSVL.

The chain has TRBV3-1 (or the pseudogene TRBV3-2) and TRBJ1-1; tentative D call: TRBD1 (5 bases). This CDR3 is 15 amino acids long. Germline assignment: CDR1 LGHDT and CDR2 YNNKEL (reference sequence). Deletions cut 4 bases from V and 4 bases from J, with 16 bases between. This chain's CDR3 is CASSPTGRGGTEAFF. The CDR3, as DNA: TGTGCCAGCAGCCCAACTGGTCGGGGGGGCACTGAAGCTTTCTTT.

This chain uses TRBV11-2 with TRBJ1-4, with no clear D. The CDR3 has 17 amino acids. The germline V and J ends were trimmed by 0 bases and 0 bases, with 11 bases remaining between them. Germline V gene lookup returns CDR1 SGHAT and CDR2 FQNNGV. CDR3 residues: CASSLDRGFATNEKLFF. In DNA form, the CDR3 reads TGTGCCAGCAGCTTAGATCGAGGGTTTGCAACTAATGAAAAACTGTTTTTT.

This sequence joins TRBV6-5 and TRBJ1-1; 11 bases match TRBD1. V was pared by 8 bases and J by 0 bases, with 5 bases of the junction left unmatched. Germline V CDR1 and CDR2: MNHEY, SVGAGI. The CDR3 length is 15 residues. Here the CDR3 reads CASYRDRGLNTEAFF. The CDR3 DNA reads TGTGCCAGCTACCGGGACAGGGGGTTGAACACTGAAGCTTTCTTT.

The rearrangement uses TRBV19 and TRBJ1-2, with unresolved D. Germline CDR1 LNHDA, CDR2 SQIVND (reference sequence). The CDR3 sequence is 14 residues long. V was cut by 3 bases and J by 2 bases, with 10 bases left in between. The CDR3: CASSMLLSNYGYTF. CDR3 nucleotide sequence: TGTGCCAGTAGTATGCTACTCTCCAACTATGGCTACACCTTC.

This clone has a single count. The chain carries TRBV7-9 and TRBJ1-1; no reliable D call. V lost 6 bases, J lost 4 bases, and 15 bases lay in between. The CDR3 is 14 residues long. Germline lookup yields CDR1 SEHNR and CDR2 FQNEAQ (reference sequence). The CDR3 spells CASRFGVGGTEAFF. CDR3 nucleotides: TGTGCCAGCAGATTTGGAGTGGGTGGCACTGAAGCTTTCTTT.

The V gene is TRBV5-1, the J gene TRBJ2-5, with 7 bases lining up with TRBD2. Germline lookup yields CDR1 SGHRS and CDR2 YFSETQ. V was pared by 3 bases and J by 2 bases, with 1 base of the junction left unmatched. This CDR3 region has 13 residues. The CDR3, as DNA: TGCGCCAGCAGCTGGGGGGGGCAAGAGACCCAGTACTTC. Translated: CASSWGGQETQYF. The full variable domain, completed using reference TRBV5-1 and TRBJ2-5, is KAGVTQTPRYLIKTRGQQVTLSCSPISGHRSVSWYQQTPGQGLQFLFEYFSETQRNKGNFPGRFSGRQFSNSRSEMNVSTLELGDSALYLCASSWGGQETQYFGPGTRLLVL.

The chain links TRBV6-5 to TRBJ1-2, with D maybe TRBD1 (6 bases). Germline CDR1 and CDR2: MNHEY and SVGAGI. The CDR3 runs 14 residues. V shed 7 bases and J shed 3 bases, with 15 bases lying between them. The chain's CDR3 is CASNIGGTDYGYTF. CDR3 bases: TGTGCCAGCAACATAGGGGGAACAGACTATGGCTACACCTTC.

Here the CDR3 reads CAWSASGLGGTEAFF. The CDR3 DNA reads TGTGCCTGGAGTGCTTCGGGCCTCGGGGGCACTGAAGCTTTCTTT. The chain uses TRBV30 and TRBJ1-1; D possibly corresponds to TRBD1 (5 bases). The CDR3 spans 15 residues. V shed 1 base and J shed 4 bases, with 16 bases lying between them. Germline-derived CDR1 and CDR2 are GTSNPN and SVGIG (reference sequence).

The CDR3: CASSTPQGSSTEAFF. The CDR3 nucleotides are TGTGCCAGTAGTACCCCACAGGGGTCTAGCACTGAAGCTTTCTTT. The rearrangement joins TRBV19 to TRBJ1-1; 7 nucleotides align to TRBD1. The J segment lost 4 bases and the V segment lost 4 bases, leaving 9 bases of the junction unmatched. CDR3 size: 15 residues. CDR1 and CDR2 from the germline V gene are LNHDA and SQIVND (reference sequence).

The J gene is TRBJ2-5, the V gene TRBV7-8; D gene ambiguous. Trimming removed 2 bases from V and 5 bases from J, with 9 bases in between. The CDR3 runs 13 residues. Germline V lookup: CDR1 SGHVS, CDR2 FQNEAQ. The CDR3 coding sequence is TGTGCCAGCAGCTTAACGGTCTTGGAGACCCAGTACTTC. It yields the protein CASSLTVLETQYF.

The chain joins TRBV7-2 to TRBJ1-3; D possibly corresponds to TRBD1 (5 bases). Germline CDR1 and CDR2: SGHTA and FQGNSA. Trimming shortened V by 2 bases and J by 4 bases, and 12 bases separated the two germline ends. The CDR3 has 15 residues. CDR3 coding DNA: TGTGCCAGCAGCTTAACAGGAGGGTTCGGAAACACCATATATTTT. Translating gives CASSLTGGFGNTIYF. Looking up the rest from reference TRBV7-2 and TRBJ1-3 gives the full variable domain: GAGVSQSPSNKVTEKGKDVELRCDPISGHTALYWYRQSLGQGLEFLIYFQGNSAPDKSGLPSDRFSAERTGGSVSTLTIQRTQQEDSAVYLCASSLTGGFGNTIYFGEGSWLTVV.

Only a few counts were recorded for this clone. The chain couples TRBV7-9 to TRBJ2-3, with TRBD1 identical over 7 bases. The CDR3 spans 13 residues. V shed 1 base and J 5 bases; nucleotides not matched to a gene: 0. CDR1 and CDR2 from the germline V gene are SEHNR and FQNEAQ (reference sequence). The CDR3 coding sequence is TGTGCCAGCAGCTTAGGACAGGGAGATACGCAGTATTTT. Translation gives CASSLGQGDTQYF.

The CDR3 coding sequence is TGTGCCAGCAGGGGGCCGGAGAGAGGCCCTTACGAGCAGTACTTC. It translates to CASRGPERGPYEQYF. The V call is TRBV14, the J call TRBJ2-7; D possibly corresponds to TRBD1 (5 bases). CDR3 length equals 15 residues. The V end lost 6 bases, the J end lost 4 bases, and 19 bases lay between the germline ends. Germline V CDR1 and CDR2: SGHDN, FVKESK.